One TCR beta chain is described in this entry. This sample stems from a study of response to subunit inactivated influenza vaccine. Germline CDR1 reads MDHEN; CDR2 reads SYDVKM. The CDR3 has 14 residues. V was pared by 4 bases and J by 5 bases, with 11 bases between. TCRdb re-analysed the RT-PCR reads in MiXCR, keeping a single row per CDR3 protein. The sample lists some 520,000 distinct CDR3 sequences, approximately 16% occurring once. The material sequenced was CD4+ T cells sorted from PBMCs, taken around 25 months after vaccination. This rearrangement joins TRBV28 to TRBJ2-2; unclear D gene. The sequence was obtained from a man aged 50 to 69 who received an inactivated influenza vaccine. CDR3 amino acids: CASSSPTVTGELFF. The CDR3 DNA is TGTGCCAGCAGTTCCCCGACGGTTACCGGGGAGCTGTTTTTT.